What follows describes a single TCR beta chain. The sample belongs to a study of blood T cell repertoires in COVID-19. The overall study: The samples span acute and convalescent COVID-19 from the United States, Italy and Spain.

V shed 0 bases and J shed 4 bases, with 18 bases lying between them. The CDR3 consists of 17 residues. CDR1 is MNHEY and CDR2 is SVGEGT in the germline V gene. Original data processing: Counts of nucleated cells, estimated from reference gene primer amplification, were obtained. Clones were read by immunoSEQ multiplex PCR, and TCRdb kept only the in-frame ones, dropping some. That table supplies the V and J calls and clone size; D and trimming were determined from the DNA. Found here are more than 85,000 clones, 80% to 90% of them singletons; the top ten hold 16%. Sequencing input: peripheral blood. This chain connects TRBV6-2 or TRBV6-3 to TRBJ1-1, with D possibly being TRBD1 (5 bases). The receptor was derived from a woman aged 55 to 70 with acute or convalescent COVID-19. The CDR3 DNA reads TGTGCCAGCAGTTACTCGACACGGTTTGGGGCCGGCACTGAAGCTTTCTTT. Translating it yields CASSYSTRFGAGTEAFF.